This TCR beta chain was obtained from a study of blood T cell repertoires in COVID-19 (dated by TCRdb to 2018 to 2021). At the level of the whole study: The collaborator samples originated in the United States, Italy and Spain and spanned the acute and convalescent phases of COVID-19. The material from the prospective study consisted of cDNA or gDNA derived from T cells, B-cell-depleted T cells, or PBMCs. Subjects who had been exposed to COVID-19, were actively infected with it, or had recovered from it provided the deeply sampled blood TCRbeta repertoires that made up the dataset. A freely available public database, intended as a resource for researchers studying the immune response to SARS-CoV-2, is where the repertoires were released. Samples came from the ongoing ImmuneRACE study (first 160 participants) plus 1,254 subjects from 6 global collaborators. The sample metadata nearly always contained a de-identified subject ID, COVID-19 status, age in years and sex. Where available, HLA class I and class II types were taken from metadata supplied by the sample provider and were not determined by assay-based typing.

Broad study findings and their caveats: Clinical and demographic metadata were provided uncurated, with the amount varying by source and participant.

Collaborating institutions collected whole blood in K2EDTA tubes following their own protocols. For TCRbeta analysis, collaborator samples were shipped as frozen whole blood, as isolated PBMCs, or as DNA extracted from either sample type. At the junction V is shortened by 3 bases and J by 3 bases, with 20 bases in between. Sequences LGHDT (CDR1) and YNNKEL (CDR2) are obtained from the germline V gene (reference sequence). From the cysteine up to the phenylalanine, the CDR3 has a length of 18 residues. Of the read, only the CDR3 DNA is kept; its 54 bases are in frame from base 1. TCRbeta CDR3 regions were amplified from genomic DNA by means of the immunoSEQ Assay, a bias-controlled multiplex PCR. In the paper's pipeline: The number of nucleated cells in each sample was estimated from the amplification of reference gene primers within the assay. To quantify the absolute abundance of each unique TCRbeta CDR3 rearrangement, sequence reads were collapsed and filtered. For each sample, productive Simpson clonality was calculated by taking the square root of Simpson's diversity index across productive rearrangements. TCRdb's version of the immuneACCESS table is confined to in-frame rearrangements and falls short of the full clone set. An unresolved V gene accounts for under half of the shortfall where checked; the remainder is of unknown origin. Clonal size and the V and J genes are those of that table, whereas D and trimming came from the DNA. The sample profile shows fewer than 15,000 clones; around nine tenths of them were found once. Approximately 50% of the sample goes to the ten largest clones.

Comment on this clone: This clone's antigen is unknown. The input lacks base qualities; no much larger clone sits a single base away.

Sequenced: peripheral blood. The sequence joins TRBV3-1 (or the pseudogene TRBV3-2) to TRBJ2-2, and possibly TRBD2, on 6 matching bases. This TCR came from a man older than 75 with acute or convalescent COVID-19. The DNA sequence is as follows: TGTGCCAGCAGCCATGAAAGCCGGGGACTTATCTACACCGGGGAGCTGTTTTTT. Protein translation: CASSHESRGLIYTGELFF.